Listed here are 9 T cell receptor beta chains from one sample, sequenced in a study of Ad26.COV2.S vaccination and SARS-CoV-2 variants. This table comes from immunoSEQ multiplex PCR, and its TCRdb copy is limited to in-frame clones, with some not included. The sample lists 400,000 to 500,000 clones; 89% were seen once. Treatment in this sample: some 20 received Ad26.COV2.S at low or high dose, single or two shots; 5 received placebo; per-sample allocation not given. Vaccine and placebo recipients were sampled on day 63 after the first injection. The sequences come from peripheral blood, collected in a trial of Ad26.COV2.S vaccine versus placebo. These receptors all stem from a person aged 18-60 years who received the Ad26.COV2.S COVID-19 vaccine or a placebo.

The rearrangement uses TRBV10-3 and TRBJ1-2; D is perhaps TRBD1 (6 bases). The CDR3 is 13 residues long. Germline V gene data show CDR1 as ENHRY and CDR2 as SYGVKD. Trimming pared 7 bases from V and 2 bases from J, leaving 11 bases between. The CDR3 here is CAINQGPNYGYTF. DNA of the CDR3: TGTGCCATCAATCAGGGGCCCAACTATGGCTACACCTTC.

The chain is built from TRBV28 and TRBJ2-7; the D gene could be TRBD1 or TRBD2 (5 bases each). Trimming took off 3 bases at V and 5 bases at J, with 8 bases between the two ends. Germline V gives CDR1 MDHEN, CDR2 SYDVKM. The CDR3 is 12 amino acids. This CDR3 reads CASSFWGNEQYF. Written as DNA, the CDR3 is TGTGCCAGCAGTTTCTGGGGGAACGAGCAGTACTTC.

The chain links TRBV7-9 to TRBJ2-1; D is unresolved. This CDR3 is built from 12 residues. The V end was cut by 7 bases, the J end by 9 bases, with 13 bases between. From germline, CDR1 is SEHNR and CDR2 FQNEAQ (reference sequence). The CDR3 DNA is TGTGCCAGCATCCGAAAAGATGGTGAGCAGTTCTTC. This gives the protein CASIRKDGEQFF.

This clone was found once. The CDR3 DNA follows: TGTGCCAGCAGTCCGGCAAACTATGGCTACACCTTC. It codes for CASSPANYGYTF. The genes are TRBV6-5 and TRBJ1-2; D call uncertain. Trimming shortened V by 5 bases and J by 2 bases, and 6 bases separated the two germline ends. The CDR3 runs 12 residues. Per germline, CDR1 MNHEY and CDR2 SVGAGI.

The J gene is TRBJ1-5, the V gene TRBV25-1, with D possibly being TRBD1 (6 bases). V was shortened by 1 base and J by 5 bases, with 15 bases between the two germline ends. CDR1 is MGHDK and CDR2 is SYGVNS in the germline V gene. CDR3 length equals 16 residues. The CDR3 DNA is TGTGCCAGCAGTGAATCAACAGGGCGGTGGGATCAGCCCCAGCATTTT. Encoded protein: CASSESTGRWDQPQHF.

The V call is TRBV25-1, the J call TRBJ2-3, with 10 positions matching TRBD2. Trimming at V came to 5 bases and at J to 1 base, leaving 6 bases not matched to a gene. CDR1 is MGHDK and CDR2 is SYGVNS in the germline V gene. This CDR3 is 16 amino acids long. The CDR3 here is CASSMAGTSGTDTQYF. The CDR3 nucleotides read TGTGCCAGCAGTATGGCCGGGACTAGCGGCACAGATACGCAGTATTTT. Together with reference TRBV25-1 and TRBJ2-3, the CDR3 gives the full variable domain: EADIYQTPRYLVIGTGKKITLECSQTMGHDKMYWYQQDPGMELHLIHYSYGVNSTEKGDLSSESTVSRIRTEHFPLTLESARPSHTSQYLCASSMAGTSGTDTQYFGPGTRLTVL.

This chain links TRBV6-5 with TRBJ2-2; TRBD1 matches 9 bases. The CDR3 contains 15 residues. The V gene's germline CDR1 is MNHEY and CDR2 SVGAGI. V was clipped by 5 bases and J by 3 bases; unmatched bases: 4. The CDR3 nucleotides are TGTGCCAGCAGTCAGACAGGGGGTGACACCGGGGAGCTGTTTTTT. Amino acids: CASSQTGGDTGELFF.

CDR3 DNA sequence: TGCGCCAGCAGCTGGGACTTTGGGGGGGCGCGAGAAAAACTGTTTTTT. Translation: CASSWDFGGAREKLFF. The J gene is TRBJ1-4, the V gene TRBV5-1, with D tentatively TRBD1 (6 bases). V lost 3 bases to trimming and J lost 8 bases, with 20 bases between them. The CDR3 loop spans 16 amino acids. The germline V gene encodes CDR1 SGHRS and CDR2 YFSETQ.

V and J are TRBV2 and TRBJ1-1; 9 nucleotides align to TRBD1. Germline CDR1 SNHLY, CDR2 FYNNEI. The J segment lost 0 bases and the V segment lost 4 bases, leaving 12 bases of the junction unmatched. CDR3 length equals 18 residues. CDR3 in amino acids: CASSGPPGQGHMNTEAFF. CDR3 nucleotide sequence: TGTGCCAGCAGTGGGCCCCCGGGACAGGGTCACATGAACACTGAAGCTTTCTTT.